Given below is one T cell receptor beta chain in context. TCRdb re-called the RACE reads with MiXCR, one entry per CDR3 protein. The repertoire includes 85,000 to 100,000 distinct CDR3 sequences, roughly an eighth of them detected once, and roughly 2.1% sits in the top ten. These data come from a study of human T cells and chemical hapten exposure. Trimming took 0 bases from V and 3 from J; bases not matched to a gene: 5. Germline V CDR1 and CDR2: MNHEY, SVGEGT. The CDR3 is 15 residues long. As to time point: patch test 1, 2 weeks after DPC sensitization. Specified treatment: therapeutic diphenylcyclopropenone sensitization with weekly scalp DPC.

This specimen consisted of whole blood, obtained in connection with sensitization to the hapten diphenylcyclopropenone (DPC). V is TRBV6-2 or TRBV6-3 and J is TRBJ2-7, with 7 positions matching TRBD1. The source is a middle-aged woman with alopecia areata. Some clones in this sample may be carry-over from other donors' samples. CDR3 sequence: CASSYSVTGVYEQYF. CDR3 nucleotides: TGTGCCAGCAGTTACTCGGTTACAGGGGTCTACGAGCAGTACTTC.